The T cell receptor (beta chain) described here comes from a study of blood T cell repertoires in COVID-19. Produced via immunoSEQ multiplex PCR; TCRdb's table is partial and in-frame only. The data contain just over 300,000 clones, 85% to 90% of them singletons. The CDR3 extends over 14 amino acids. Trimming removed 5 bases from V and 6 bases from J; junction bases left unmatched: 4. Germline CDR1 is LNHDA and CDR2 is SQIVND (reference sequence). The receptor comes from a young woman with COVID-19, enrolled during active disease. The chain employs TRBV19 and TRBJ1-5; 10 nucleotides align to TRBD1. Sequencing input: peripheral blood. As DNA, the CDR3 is TGTGCCAGTAGTCTGGGACAGGGGTTTCAGCCCCAGCATTTT. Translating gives CASSLGQGFQPQHF.